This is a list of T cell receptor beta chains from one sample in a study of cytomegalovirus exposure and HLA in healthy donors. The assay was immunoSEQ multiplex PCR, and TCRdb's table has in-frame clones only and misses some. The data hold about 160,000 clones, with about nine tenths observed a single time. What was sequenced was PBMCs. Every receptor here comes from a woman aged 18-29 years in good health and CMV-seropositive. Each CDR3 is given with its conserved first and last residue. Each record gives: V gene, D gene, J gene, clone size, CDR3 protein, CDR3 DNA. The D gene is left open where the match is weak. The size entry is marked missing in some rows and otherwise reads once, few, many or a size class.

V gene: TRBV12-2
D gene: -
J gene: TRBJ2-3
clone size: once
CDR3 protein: CAQTSGPSTDTQYF
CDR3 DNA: TGTGCACAAACTAGCGGACCTAGCACAGATACGCAGTATTTT

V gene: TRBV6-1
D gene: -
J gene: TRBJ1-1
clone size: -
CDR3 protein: CASPKDRNTEAFF
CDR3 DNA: TGTGCCAGTCCGAAGGACAGGAACACTGAAGCTTTCTTT

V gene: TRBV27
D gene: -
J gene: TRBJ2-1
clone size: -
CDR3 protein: CASSFGGQTTIEQFF
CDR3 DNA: TGTGCCAGCAGTTTTGGGGGACAAACTACAATCGAGCAGTTCTTC

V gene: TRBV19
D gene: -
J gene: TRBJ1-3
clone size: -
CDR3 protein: CASSPRQVSGNTIYF
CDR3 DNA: TGTGCCAGTAGCCCCAGACAGGTTTCAGGAAACACCATATATTTT

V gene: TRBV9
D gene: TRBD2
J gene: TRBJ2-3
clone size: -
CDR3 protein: CASSGTSGSLPSTDTQYF
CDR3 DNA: TGTGCCAGCAGCGGTACTAGCGGGAGTCTCCCCAGCACAGATACGCAGTATTTT

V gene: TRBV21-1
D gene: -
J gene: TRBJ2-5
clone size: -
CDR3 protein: CASSKVPGARAEETQYF
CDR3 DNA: TGTGCCAGCAGCAAAGTACCAGGGGCCCGCGCGGAAGAGACCCAGTACTTC

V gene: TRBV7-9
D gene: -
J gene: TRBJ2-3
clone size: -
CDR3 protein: CASSLGTTSTDTQYF
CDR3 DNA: TGTGCCAGCAGCTTAGGGACTACTAGCACAGATACGCAGTATTTT

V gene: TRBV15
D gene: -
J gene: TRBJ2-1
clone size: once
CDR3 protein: CASSDSSNNEQFF
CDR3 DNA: TGTGCCTCGTCGGACAGCTCTAACAATGAGCAGTTCTTC

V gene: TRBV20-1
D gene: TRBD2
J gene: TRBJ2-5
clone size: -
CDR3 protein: CSVQRDRAQYF
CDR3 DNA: TGCAGTGTGCAGCGGGATAGGGCCCAGTACTTC

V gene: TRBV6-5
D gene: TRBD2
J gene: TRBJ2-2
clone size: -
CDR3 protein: CASSYGSSGRTGELFF
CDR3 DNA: TGTGCCAGCAGCTACGGTTCTAGCGGGAGGACCGGGGAGCTGTTTTTT

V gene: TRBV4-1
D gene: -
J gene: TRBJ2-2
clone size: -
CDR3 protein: CASSHLTGELFF
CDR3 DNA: TGCGCCAGCAGCCACCTGACCGGGGAGCTGTTTTTT

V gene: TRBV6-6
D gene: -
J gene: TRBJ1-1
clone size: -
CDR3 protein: CASIRPGAKNTEAFF
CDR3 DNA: TGTGCCAGCATCCGACCAGGGGCCAAGAACACTGAAGCTTTCTTT

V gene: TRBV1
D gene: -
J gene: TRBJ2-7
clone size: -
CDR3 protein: CTSSPRACDRRYEQYF
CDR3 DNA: TGCACCAGCAGCCCCCGCGCATGTGACAGGCGGTACGAGCAGTACTTC

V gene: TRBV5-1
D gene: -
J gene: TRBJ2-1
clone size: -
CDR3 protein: CASSQDYNEQFF
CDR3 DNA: TGCGCCAGCAGCCAGGACTACAATGAGCAGTTCTTC

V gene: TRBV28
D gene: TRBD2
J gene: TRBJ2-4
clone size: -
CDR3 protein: CASSSPPPGLGQNIQYF
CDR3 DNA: TGTGCCAGCAGTTCGCCACCCCCGGGACTAGGTCAAAACATTCAGTACTTC

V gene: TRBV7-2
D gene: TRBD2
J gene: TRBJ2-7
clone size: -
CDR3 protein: CASSLGYSSGRRDYEQYF
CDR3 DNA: TGTGCCAGCAGCTTAGGGTACTCGAGCGGGAGGCGGGACTACGAGCAGTACTTC

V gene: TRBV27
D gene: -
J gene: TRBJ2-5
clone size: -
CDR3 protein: CASSFQGAQETQYF
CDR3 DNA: TGTGCCAGCAGTTTTCAGGGTGCACAAGAGACCCAGTACTTC

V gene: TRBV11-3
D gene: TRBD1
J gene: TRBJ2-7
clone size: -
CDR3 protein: CASSRDRESEQYF
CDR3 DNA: TGTGCCAGCAGCCGGGACAGGGAATCCGAGCAGTACTTC

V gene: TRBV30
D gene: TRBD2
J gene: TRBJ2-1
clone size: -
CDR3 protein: CAWSRAGELIEQFF
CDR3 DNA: TGTGCCTGGAGTCGAGCGGGAGAGCTCATTGAGCAGTTCTTC

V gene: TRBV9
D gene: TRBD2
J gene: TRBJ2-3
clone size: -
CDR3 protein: CASSAEGAGGADTQYF
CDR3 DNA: TGTGCCAGCAGTGCGGAGGGAGCGGGAGGGGCAGATACGCAGTATTTT

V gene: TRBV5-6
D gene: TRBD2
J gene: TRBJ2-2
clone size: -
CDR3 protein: CASSLIYGLGENTGELFF
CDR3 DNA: TGTGCCAGCAGCTTGATTTACGGACTAGGGGAAAACACCGGGGAGCTGTTTTTT

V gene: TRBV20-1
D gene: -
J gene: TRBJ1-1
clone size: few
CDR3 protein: CSAREAFEAFF
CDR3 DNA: TGCAGTGCTAGGGAGGCCTTTGAAGCTTTCTTT

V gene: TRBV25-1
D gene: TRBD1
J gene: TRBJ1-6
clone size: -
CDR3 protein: CASSDGTGTDNSPLHF
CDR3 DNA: TGTGCCAGCAGTGACGGGACAGGGACGGATAATTCACCCCTCCACTTT

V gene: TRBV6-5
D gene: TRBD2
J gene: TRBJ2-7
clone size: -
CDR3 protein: CASSSSGSIYEQYF
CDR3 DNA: TGTGCCAGCAGTTCCAGCGGGAGTATTTACGAGCAGTACTTC

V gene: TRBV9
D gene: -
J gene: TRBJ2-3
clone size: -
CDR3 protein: CASSVGALSSTDTQYF
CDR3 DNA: TGTGCCAGCAGCGTAGGGGCGCTATCTAGCACAGATACGCAGTATTTT

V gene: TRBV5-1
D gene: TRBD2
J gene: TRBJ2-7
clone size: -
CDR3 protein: CASSLVTGTSLDEQYF
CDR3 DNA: TGCGCCAGCAGCTTGGTTACCGGGACTAGCCTCGACGAGCAGTACTTC

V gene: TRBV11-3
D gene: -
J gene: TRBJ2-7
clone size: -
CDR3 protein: CASSLDNGYEQYF
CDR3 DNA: TGTGCCAGCAGCTTAGATAACGGCTACGAGCAGTACTTC

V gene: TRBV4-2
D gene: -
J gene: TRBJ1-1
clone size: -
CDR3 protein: CASSQSWGETTEAFF
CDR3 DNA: TGTGCCAGCAGCCAATCCTGGGGGGAAACTACTGAAGCTTTCTTT

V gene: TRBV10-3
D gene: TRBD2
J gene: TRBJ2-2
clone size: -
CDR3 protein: CAISDRTPGGTGELFF
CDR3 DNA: TGTGCCATCAGTGACAGGACTCCGGGAGGAACCGGGGAGCTGTTTTTT

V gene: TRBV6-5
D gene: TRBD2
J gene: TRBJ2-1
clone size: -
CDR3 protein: CASSYRPTSGSWQFF
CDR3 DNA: TGTGCCAGCAGTTACCGTCCCACTAGCGGGAGTTGGCAGTTCTTC

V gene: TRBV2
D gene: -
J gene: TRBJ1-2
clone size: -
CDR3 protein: CASSRTGTKNYGYTF
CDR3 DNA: TGTGCCAGCAGTAGAACCGGGACAAAGAACTATGGCTACACCTTC